Listed below are T cell receptor beta chains from one sample, sequenced in a study of T cells in narcolepsy. Generated by immunoSEQ multiplex PCR, the TCRdb table keeps only in-frame clones and is missing some. The sample consists of some 32,000 clones, roughly three quarters of them appearing once. The sequencing sample was made of memory (CD45RA-) CD4+ T cells from blood. These receptors were obtained from a human donor in good health. The CDR3 runs from the conserved cysteine through the conserved F or W. The order of the fields is V gene, clone size, CDR3 length, J gene, D gene, CDR3 DNA, CDR3 protein. A D gene is named only where the DNA matches it firmly. A row's size may be missing; if present it is once, few, many or a size class.

TRBV9	once	16	TRBJ2-3	-	TGTGCCAGCAGCGTAGGGCCAGGAACAAGCACAGATACGCAGTATTTT	CASSVGPGTSTDTQYF
TRBV4-1	few	15	TRBJ1-1	-	TGCGCCAGCAGCCAAGGGGGAGGGCGGCGGACTGAAGCTTTCTTT	CASSQGGGRRTEAFF
TRBV11-2	once	11	TRBJ1-2	-	TGTGCCAGCAGCGAAGTTAATGGCTACACCTTC	CASSEVNGYTF
TRBV5-8	-	15	TRBJ1-5	-	TGTGCCAGCAGCTTGTTCCACACTGGCAATCAGCCCCAGCATTTT	CASSLFHTGNQPQHF
TRBV5-4	-	14	TRBJ2-7	-	TGTGCCAGCAGCTCCCCGGGGAGTCGAGGAGAGCAGTACTTC	CASSSPGSRGEQYF
TRBV12-5	-	14	TRBJ2-1	-	TGTGCTAGTGGTCTCCCGGGACGGAACAATGAGCAGTTCTTC	CASGLPGRNNEQFF
TRBV11-2	-	13	TRBJ2-1	-	TGTGCCAGCAGCTTAATACCGGGACAACTGCAGTTCTTC	CASSLIPGQLQFF
TRBV5-1	-	16	TRBJ2-2	-	TGCGCCAGCAGCGTGGCACCGGGACTCTCTACCGGGGAGCTGCTTTTT	CASSVAPGLSTGELLF
TRBV6-6	-	14	TRBJ1-5	TRBD1	TGTGCCAGCAGTTTGGACAGGGACGATCAGCCCCAGCATTTT	CASSLDRDDQPQHF
TRBV19	few	16	TRBJ2-2	-	TGTGCCAGTAGGGCCGGGAGGACAGGGAACACCGGGGAGCTGTTTTTT	CASRAGRTGNTGELFF
TRBV5-1	-	14	TRBJ2-4	-	TGCGCCAGCAGCTTGGGGGAGGCGGAAAACATTCAGTACTTC	CASSLGEAENIQYF
TRBV19	-	14	TRBJ2-2	-	TGTGCCAGTAGTGAGGGGGGCAACACCGGGGAGCTGTTTTTT	CASSEGGNTGELFF
TRBV15	few	13	TRBJ1-2	TRBD1	TGTGCCACCGGTCGTGACAGGGGCTATGGCTACACCTTC	CATGRDRGYGYTF
TRBV6-5	-	14	TRBJ2-5	-	TGTGCCAGCATAGCATCAGGGACCCTTGGGACCCAGTACTTC	CASIASGTLGTQYF
TRBV27	-	17	TRBJ1-4	-	TGTGCCAGCAGTCCGAAGACACGTACGAAGATAAATGAAAAACTGTTTTTT	CASSPKTRTKINEKLFF
TRBV7-9	-	17	TRBJ2-7	-	TGTGCCAGCAGCTTGCGGGGGGCGCGAGACAGGGATTACGAGCAGTACTTC	CASSLRGARDRDYEQYF
TRBV6-5	-	15	TRBJ2-3	-	TGTGCCAGCAAATTAACCTGGGATGGGGCAGATACGCAGTATTTT	CASKLTWDGADTQYF
TRBV28	-	14	TRBJ1-2	-	TGTGCCACAACCCCCGGATCCACTAACTATGGCTACACCTTC	CATTPGSTNYGYTF
TRBV5-4	-	16	TRBJ2-7	TRBD2	TGTGCCAGCAGCTCACGACTAGCGGGATCTACGGGAGAGCAGTACTTC	CASSSRLAGSTGEQYF
TRBV10-1	-	15	TRBJ2-1	-	TGCGCCAGCAGCGGAGCTAGGACTTACAACAATGAGCAGTTCTTC	CASSGARTYNNEQFF
TRBV7-9	-	13	TRBJ1-2	-	TGTGCCAGCAGCCGGGGGGACACGGCCGATGGAGCCTTC	CASSRGDTADGAF
TRBV5-6	-	14	TRBJ1-3	-	TGTGCCAGCAGCTTGGGCCTCTCTGGAAACACCATATATTTT	CASSLGLSGNTIYF
TRBV6-1	-	15	TRBJ2-2	TRBD1	TGTGCCAGCAGTGCGGGACAGGGAGGCGCCGGGGAGCTGTTTTTT	CASSAGQGGAGELFF
TRBV11-2	-	11	TRBJ2-1	-	TGTGCCAGCAGCGCCGGTGGTGAGCAGTTCTTC	CASSAGGEQFF
TRBV6-5	-	15	TRBJ2-7	TRBD2	TGTGCCAGCAGAAGGACTAGTATGAGCTCCTACGAGCAGTACTTC	CASRRTSMSSYEQYF
TRBV27	-	17	TRBJ2-7	-	TGTGCCAGCAGTACATACCACCAAGGGAGTCCCTCCTACGAGCAGTACTTC	CASSTYHQGSPSYEQYF
TRBV27	-	16	TRBJ2-1	-	TGTGCCAGCAGTTTCCAGAGGACATCTTCCTACAATGAGCAGTTCTTC	CASSFQRTSSYNEQFF